The 18 T cell receptor beta chains in this list originate from one sample, sequenced in a study of cytomegalovirus exposure and HLA in healthy donors. Assay used: immunoSEQ multiplex PCR; TCRdb lists only in-frame clones, some missing. The sample shows 140,000 to 150,000 clones, 87% of them seen only once. The sample consisted of PBMCs. The receptors were gathered from a man aged 18 to 30 in good health and CMV-seropositive.

This clone occurred once. The J gene is TRBJ2-5, the V gene TRBV10-3, with a possible D match to TRBD2 (5 bases). The CDR3 contains 14 residues. Germline loops: CDR1 ENHRY, CDR2 SYGVKD. Trimming stripped 3 bases from V and 5 bases from J, with 13 bases between. The CDR3 loop reads CAISDYARGETQYF. The CDR3 region has the DNA TGTGCCATCAGTGATTACGCTCGGGGTGAGACCCAGTACTTC.

The chain recombines TRBV11-2 with TRBJ2-4; D is unclear. V dropped 5 bases and J dropped 8 bases, with 16 bases sitting between them. Germline V gene sequence: CDR1 SGHAT, CDR2 FQNNGV. CDR3 length: 14 residues. CDR3 loop: CASSRKYGLDIQYF. CDR3 nucleotides: TGTGCCAGCAGCCGCAAGTACGGGTTGGACATTCAGTACTTC.

The V call is TRBV6-1, the J call TRBJ1-1; D gene ambiguous. The ends were cut back, 5 bases at V and 1 base at J, with 11 bases in the middle. Looked up from germline, CDR1 is MNHNS and CDR2 is SASEGT. This CDR3 region has 14 residues. CDR3 region: CASSPLSGNTEAFF. As DNA, the CDR3 is TGTGCCAGCAGTCCTCTCAGTGGGAACACTGAAGCTTTCTTT.

The chain links TRBV9 to TRBJ1-3; TRBD1 agrees at 7 bases. The CDR3 runs to 15 residues. Germline V gene lookup returns CDR1 SGDLS and CDR2 YYNGEE. Trimming removed 3 bases from V and 4 bases from J; junction bases left unmatched: 7. CDR3 bases: TGTGCCAGCAGCGCAGGGGGGTTGTTAGGAAACACCATATATTTT. Translated: CASSAGGLLGNTIYF.

The chain uses TRBV4-1 and TRBJ2-3, with TRBD2 identical over 7 bases. There are 15 residues in the CDR3. Trimming removed 5 bases from V and 0 bases from J; junction bases left unmatched: 5. Germline CDR1 MGHRA, CDR2 YSYEKL. The CDR3 bases are TGCGCCAGCAGCTCCCTGGGACTAAGCACAGATACGCAGTATTTT. Protein product: CASSSLGLSTDTQYF.

The chain links TRBV2 to TRBJ1-4; TRBD1 agrees at 8 bases. Trimming removed 7 bases from V and 10 bases from J; junction bases left unmatched: 8. Per germline, CDR1 SNHLY and CDR2 FYNNEI. CDR3 length: 13 residues. The CDR3 coding sequence is TGTGCCAGCACCGGACAGGGACTCTCAAAACTGTTTTTT. Translated, it gives CASTGQGLSKLFF. Based on the CDR3 plus reference TRBV2 and TRBJ1-4, the full variable domain is EPEVTQTPSHQVTQMGQEVILRCVPISNHLYFYWYRQILGQKVEFLVSFYNNEISEKSEIFDDQFSVERPDGSNFTLKIRSTKLEDSAMYFCASTGQGLSKLFFGSGTQLSVL.

The CDR3, as DNA: TGTGCCAGCAGTTTCAGACAGGGACATTACGAGCAGTACTTC. Its translation: CASSFRQGHYEQYF. V usage is TRBV6-5 and J usage is TRBJ2-7; 7 bases agree with TRBD1. V shed 4 bases and J 4 bases; nucleotides not matched to a gene: 7. This CDR3 is built from 14 residues. Germline values: CDR1 MNHEY, CDR2 SVGAGI.

J is TRBJ1-2 and V is TRBV9; D gene unclear. The ends were cut back, 5 bases at V and 5 bases at J, with 13 bases in the middle. CDR3 length: 13 residues. Germline values: CDR1 SGDLS, CDR2 YYNGEE. The CDR3 DNA is TGTGCCAGCAGAGAGGGTGGCGGGTATGGCTACACCTTC. Translating gives CASREGGGYGYTF.

The CDR3 bases are TGTGCCAGCAGTTACTCGACAGGGGCCTCTAATTCACCCCTCCACTTT. It specifies CASSYSTGASNSPLHF. The chain couples TRBV6-5 to TRBJ1-6; 8 nucleotides match TRBD1. V lost 0 bases to trimming and J lost 6 bases; unmatched junction nucleotides: 4. CDR3 length equals 16 residues. The germline gives CDR1 MNHEY, CDR2 SVGAGI.

V is TRBV29-1 and J is TRBJ1-2; weak D call: TRBD1 (5 bases). Trimming shortened V by 1 base and J by 8 bases, and 11 bases separated the two germline ends. This CDR3 has 12 amino acids. Germline CDR1 is SQVTM and CDR2 is ANQGSEA. CDR3 in amino acids: CSVEGQGGGYTF. CDR3 in DNA: TGCAGCGTTGAAGGGCAGGGTGGCGGCTACACCTTC.

This chain links TRBV2 with TRBJ2-7; possibly TRBD1 for D (6 bases). The V end lost 6 bases, the J end lost 0 bases, and 12 bases lay between the germline ends. Germline V gene sequence: CDR1 SNHLY, CDR2 FYNNEI. CDR3 length equals 14 residues. CDR3 nucleotides: TGTGCCAGCAGACGACAGGACCTCTCCTACGAGCAGTACTTC. Residues: CASRRQDLSYEQYF.

The CDR3 sequence is CASREGRGNQPQHF. In nucleotides, the CDR3 is TGTGCCAGCAGGGAAGGCAGGGGGAATCAGCCCCAGCATTTT. V usage is TRBV7-8 and J usage is TRBJ1-5; 7 nucleotides match TRBD1. The CDR3 is made up of 14 amino acids. V dropped 6 bases and J dropped 4; count of bases not matched to a gene: 6. Germline V gene data show CDR1 as SGHVS and CDR2 as FQNEAQ.

V is TRBV6-5 and J is TRBJ2-7; D is unclear. The V and J ends lost 2 bases and 3 bases respectively, with 11 bases between them. The germline V gene encodes CDR1 MNHEY and CDR2 SVGAGI. The CDR3 covers 14 residues. The CDR3 DNA reads as TGTGCCAGCAGTTACGGCACCTTAAGCTACGAGCAGTACTTC. Its translation: CASSYGTLSYEQYF.

This rearrangement joins TRBV14 to TRBJ1-2, with 7 nucleotides matching TRBD1. The length of the CDR3 is 16 residues. Trimming cost V 0 bases and J 5 bases; bases outside gene matches: 9. Germline CDR1 reads SGHDN; CDR2 reads FVKESK. The CDR3 nucleotides are TGTGCCAGCAGCCAAGAAAGTAAGGGGGCCTTTTATGGCTACACCTTC. Protein sequence: CASSQESKGAFYGYTF.

V and J are TRBV19 and TRBJ2-3, with a possible D match to TRBD1 (6 bases). V gave up 5 bases and J gave up 3 bases, with 12 bases separating them. Germline-derived CDR1 and CDR2 are LNHDA and SQIVND (reference sequence). The CDR3 length is 14 residues. The CDR3 spells CASSHRAWTDTQYF. CDR3 nucleotides: TGTGCCAGTAGTCACAGGGCATGGACAGATACGCAGTATTTT.

The V gene is TRBV20-1, the J gene TRBJ1-2; D not resolved. CDR1 is DFQATT and CDR2 is SNEGSKA in the germline V gene (reference sequence). The ends were cut back, 2 bases at V and 3 bases at J, with 4 bases in the middle. This CDR3 contains 11 residues. CDR3 residues: CSARLDYGYTF. The CDR3 coding sequence is TGCAGTGCTAGACTTGACTATGGCTACACCTTC.

The CDR3 is CASSGSPAGGTDTQYF. The CDR3 DNA follows: TGTGCCAGCAGTGGGTCCCCAGCGGGGGGCACAGATACGCAGTATTTT. The chain has TRBV2 and TRBJ2-3; TRBD2 matches at 8 bases. The CDR3 spans 16 residues. The germline gives CDR1 SNHLY, CDR2 FYNNEI. V lost 4 bases to trimming and J lost 1 base; unmatched junction nucleotides: 7.

The chain has TRBV19 and TRBJ1-2, with 9 bases that match TRBD1. The CDR3 loop spans 14 amino acids. V lost 7 bases, J lost 7 bases, and 10 bases stayed unmatched. The germline CDR1 and CDR2 sequences are LNHDA and SQIVND (reference sequence). The CDR3 loop reads CASKNTGGAFGYTF. CDR3 nucleotides: TGTGCCAGTAAGAACACAGGGGGCGCGTTTGGCTACACCTTC. The full variable domain, in which reference TRBV19 and TRBJ1-2 provide the parts outside the CDR3, is DGGITQSPKYLFRKEGQNVTLSCEQNLNHDAMYWYRQDPGQGLRLIYYSQIVNDFQKGDIAEGYSVSREKKESFPLTVTSAQKNPTAFYLCASKNTGGAFGYTFGSGTRLTVV.